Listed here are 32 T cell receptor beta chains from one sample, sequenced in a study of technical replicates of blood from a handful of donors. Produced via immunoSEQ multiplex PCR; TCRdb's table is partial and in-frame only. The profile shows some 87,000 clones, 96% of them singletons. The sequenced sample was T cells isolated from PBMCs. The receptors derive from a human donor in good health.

The CDR3: CASSAIAKNIQYF. The DNA of the CDR3 is TGTGCCAGCAGTGCCATAGCCAAAAACATTCAGTACTTC. The chain couples TRBV2 to TRBJ2-4; D is uncertain. The CDR3 is made up of 13 amino acids. V lost 4 bases and J 0 bases, leaving 4 bases between the germline ends. Germline V gene lookup returns CDR1 SNHLY and CDR2 FYNNEI. Looking up the rest from reference TRBV2 and TRBJ2-4 gives the full variable domain: EPEVTQTPSHQVTQMGQEVILRCVPISNHLYFYWYRQILGQKVEFLVSFYNNEISEKSEIFDDQFSVERPDGSNFTLKIRSTKLEDSAMYFCASSAIAKNIQYFGAGTRLSVL.

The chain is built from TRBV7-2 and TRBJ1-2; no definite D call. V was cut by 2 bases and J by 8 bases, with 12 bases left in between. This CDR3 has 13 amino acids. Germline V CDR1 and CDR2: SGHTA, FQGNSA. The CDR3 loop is CASSLRQAGGYTF. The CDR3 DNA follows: TGTGCCAGCAGCTTAAGGCAGGCTGGCGGCTACACCTTC.

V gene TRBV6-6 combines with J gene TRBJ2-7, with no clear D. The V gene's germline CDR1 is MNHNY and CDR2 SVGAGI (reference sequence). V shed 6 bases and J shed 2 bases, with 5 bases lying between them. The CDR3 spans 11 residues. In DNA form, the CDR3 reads TGTGCCAGCAGCGTAACCTACGAGCAGTACTTC. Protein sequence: CASSVTYEQYF.

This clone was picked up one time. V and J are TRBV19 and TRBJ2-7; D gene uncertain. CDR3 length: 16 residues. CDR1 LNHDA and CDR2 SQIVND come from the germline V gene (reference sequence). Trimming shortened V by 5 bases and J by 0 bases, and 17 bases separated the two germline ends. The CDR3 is CASSPRIVVVSYEQYF. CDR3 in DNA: TGTGCCAGTAGTCCTAGGATTGTGGTCGTCTCCTACGAGCAGTACTTC. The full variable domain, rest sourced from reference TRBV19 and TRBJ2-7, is DGGITQSPKYLFRKEGQNVTLSCEQNLNHDAMYWYRQDPGQGLRLIYYSQIVNDFQKGDIAEGYSVSREKKESFPLTVTSAQKNPTAFYLCASSPRIVVVSYEQYFGPGTRLTVT.

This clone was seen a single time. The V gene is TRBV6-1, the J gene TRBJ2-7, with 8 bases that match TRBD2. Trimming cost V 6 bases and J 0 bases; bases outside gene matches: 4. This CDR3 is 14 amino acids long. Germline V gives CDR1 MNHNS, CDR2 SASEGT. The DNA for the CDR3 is TGTGCCAGCAGACTAGCGGAGAGCTCCTACGAGCAGTACTTC. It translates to CASRLAESSYEQYF.

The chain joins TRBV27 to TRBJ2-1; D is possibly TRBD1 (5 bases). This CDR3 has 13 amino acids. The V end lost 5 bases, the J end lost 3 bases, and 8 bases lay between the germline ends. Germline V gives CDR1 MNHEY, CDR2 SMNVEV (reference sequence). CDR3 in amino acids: CASSPGFYNEQFF. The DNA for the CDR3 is TGTGCCAGCAGTCCAGGGTTCTACAATGAGCAGTTCTTC.

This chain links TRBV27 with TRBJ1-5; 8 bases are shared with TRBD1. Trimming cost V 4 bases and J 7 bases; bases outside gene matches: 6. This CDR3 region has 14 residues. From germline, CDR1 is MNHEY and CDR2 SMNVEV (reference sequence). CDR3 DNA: TGTGCCAGCAGTTCGGGACAGGTAATACAGCCCCAGCATTTT. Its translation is CASSSGQVIQPQHF.

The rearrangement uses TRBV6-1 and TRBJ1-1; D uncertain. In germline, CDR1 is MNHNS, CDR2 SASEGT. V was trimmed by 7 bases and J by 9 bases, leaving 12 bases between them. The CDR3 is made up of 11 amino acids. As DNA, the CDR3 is TGTGCCAGCACGGGAGCGAATAAAGCTTTCTTT. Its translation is CASTGANKAFF.

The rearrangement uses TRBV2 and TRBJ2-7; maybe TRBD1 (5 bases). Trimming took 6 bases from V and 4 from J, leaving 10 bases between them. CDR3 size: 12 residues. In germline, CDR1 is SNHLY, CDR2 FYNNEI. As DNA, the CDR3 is TGTGCCAGCAGAACGACAGAGTACGAGCAGTACTTC. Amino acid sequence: CASRTTEYEQYF.

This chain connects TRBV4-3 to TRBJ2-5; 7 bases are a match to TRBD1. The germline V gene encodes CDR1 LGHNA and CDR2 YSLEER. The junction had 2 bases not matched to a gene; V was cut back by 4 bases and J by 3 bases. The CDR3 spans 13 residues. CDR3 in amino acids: CASSPTGEETQYF. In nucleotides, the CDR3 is TGCGCCAGCAGCCCTACAGGGGAAGAGACCCAGTACTTC.

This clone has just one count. This CDR3 reads CASSHPLEGDRTYGYTF. In DNA form, the CDR3 reads TGTGCCAGCAGCCACCCTCTCGAGGGGGACAGGACCTATGGCTACACCTTC. This sequence joins TRBV5-8 and TRBJ1-2; 8 positions agree with TRBD1. This CDR3 has 17 residues. V lost 4 bases to trimming and J lost 4 bases; unmatched junction nucleotides: 15. The germline V gene has CDR1 SGHTS and CDR2 YDEGEE. Full variable domain (remainder filled in from reference TRBV5-8 and TRBJ1-2): EAGVTQSPTHLIKTRGQQATLRCSPISGHTSVYWYQQALGLGLQFLLWYDEGEERNRGNFPPRFSGRQFPNYSSELNVNALELEDSALYLCASSHPLEGDRTYGYTFGSGTRLTVV.

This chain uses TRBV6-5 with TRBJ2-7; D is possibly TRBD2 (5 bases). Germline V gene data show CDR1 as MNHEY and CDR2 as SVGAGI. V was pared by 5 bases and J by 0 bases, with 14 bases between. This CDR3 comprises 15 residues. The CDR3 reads CASSNGATSSYEQYF. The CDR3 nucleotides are TGTGCCAGCAGTAACGGCGCAACTAGCTCCTACGAGCAGTACTTC.

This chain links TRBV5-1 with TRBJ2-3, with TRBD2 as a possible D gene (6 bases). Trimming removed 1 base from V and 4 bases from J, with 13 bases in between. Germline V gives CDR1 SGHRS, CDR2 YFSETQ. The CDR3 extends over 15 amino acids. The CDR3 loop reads CASSLYRSGPDTQYF. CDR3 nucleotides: TGCGCCAGCAGCTTGTATCGGAGCGGGCCAGATACGCAGTATTTT. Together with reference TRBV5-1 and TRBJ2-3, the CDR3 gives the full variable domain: KAGVTQTPRYLIKTRGQQVTLSCSPISGHRSVSWYQQTPGQGLQFLFEYFSETQRNKGNFPGRFSGRQFSNSRSEMNVSTLELGDSALYLCASSLYRSGPDTQYFGPGTRLTVL.

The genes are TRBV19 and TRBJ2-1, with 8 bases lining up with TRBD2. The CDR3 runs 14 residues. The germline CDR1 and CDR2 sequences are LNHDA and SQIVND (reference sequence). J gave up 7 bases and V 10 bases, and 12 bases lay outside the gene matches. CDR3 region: CATARERELNEQFF. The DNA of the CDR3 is TGTGCCACGGCTCGCGAGCGGGAGTTAAATGAGCAGTTCTTC.

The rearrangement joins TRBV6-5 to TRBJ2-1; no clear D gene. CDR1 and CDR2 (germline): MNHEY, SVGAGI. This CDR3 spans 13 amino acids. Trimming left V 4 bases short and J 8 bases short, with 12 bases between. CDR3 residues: CASSLTNRYEQFF. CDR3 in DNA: TGTGCCAGCAGTTTAACCAACAGATATGAGCAGTTCTTC.

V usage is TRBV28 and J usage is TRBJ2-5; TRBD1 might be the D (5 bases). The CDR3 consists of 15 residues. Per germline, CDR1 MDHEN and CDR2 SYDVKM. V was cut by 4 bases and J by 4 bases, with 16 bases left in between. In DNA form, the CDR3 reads TGTGCCAGCAGTTCAGAATTTGGGGCACGAGAGACCCAGTACTTC. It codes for CASSSEFGARETQYF.

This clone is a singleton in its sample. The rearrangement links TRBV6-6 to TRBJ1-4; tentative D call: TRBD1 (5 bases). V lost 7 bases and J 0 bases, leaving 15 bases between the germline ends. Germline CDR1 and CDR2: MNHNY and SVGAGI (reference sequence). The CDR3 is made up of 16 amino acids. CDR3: CASTSGDGATNEKLFF. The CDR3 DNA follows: TGTGCCAGCACCTCGGGGGACGGTGCAACTAATGAAAAACTGTTTTTT.

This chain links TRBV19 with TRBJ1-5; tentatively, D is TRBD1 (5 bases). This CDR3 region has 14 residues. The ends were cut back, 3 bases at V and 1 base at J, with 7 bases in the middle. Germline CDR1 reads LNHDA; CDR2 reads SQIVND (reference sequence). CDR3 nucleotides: TGTGCCAGTAGTATCAGGGAAAGCAATCAGCCCCAGCATTTT. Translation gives CASSIRESNQPQHF.

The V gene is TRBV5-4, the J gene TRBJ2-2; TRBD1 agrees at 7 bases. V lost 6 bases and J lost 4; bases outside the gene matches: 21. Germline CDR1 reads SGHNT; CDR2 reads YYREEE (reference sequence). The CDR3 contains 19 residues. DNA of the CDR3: TGTGCCAGCACCCACTTGGGGAGCATAGACAGGGCACGCACCGGGGAGCTGTTTTTT. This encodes CASTHLGSIDRARTGELFF. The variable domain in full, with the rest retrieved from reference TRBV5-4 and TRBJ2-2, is ETGVTQSPTHLIKTRGQQVTLRCSSQSGHNTVSWYQQALGQGPQFIFQYYREEENGRGNFPPRFSGLQFPNYSSELNVNALELDDSALYLCASTHLGSIDRARTGELFFGEGSRLTVL.

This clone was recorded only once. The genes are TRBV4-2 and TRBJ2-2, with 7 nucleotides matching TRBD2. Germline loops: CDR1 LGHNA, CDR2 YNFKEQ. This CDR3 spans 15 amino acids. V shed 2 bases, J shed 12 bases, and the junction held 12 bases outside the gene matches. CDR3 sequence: CASSQLFGGDTKLFF. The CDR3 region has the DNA TGTGCCAGCAGCCAACTGTTTGGGGGGGATACTAAGCTGTTTTTT.

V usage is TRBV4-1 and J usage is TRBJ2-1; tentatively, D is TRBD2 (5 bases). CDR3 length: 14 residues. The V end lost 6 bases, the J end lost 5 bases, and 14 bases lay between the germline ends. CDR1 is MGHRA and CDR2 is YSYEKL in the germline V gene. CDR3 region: CASRDFITNNEQFF. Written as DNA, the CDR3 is TGCGCCAGCAGGGACTTTATAACAAACAATGAGCAGTTCTTC.

In DNA form, the CDR3 reads TGTGCCAGCAGTTGGACTGACAACCCGAATGAAAAACTGTTTTTT. It yields the protein CASSWTDNPNEKLFF. V is TRBV11-2 and J is TRBJ1-4, with D unclear. V gave up 6 bases and J gave up 5 bases, with 16 bases separating them. The CDR3 length is 15 residues. Germline CDR1 SGHAT, CDR2 FQNNGV.

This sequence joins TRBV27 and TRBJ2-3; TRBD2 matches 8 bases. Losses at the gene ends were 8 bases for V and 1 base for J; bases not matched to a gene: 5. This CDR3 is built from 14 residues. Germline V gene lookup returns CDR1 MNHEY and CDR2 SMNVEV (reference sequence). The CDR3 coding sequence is TGTGCCAGCTACACTAGCGGAGGCACAGATACGCAGTATTTT. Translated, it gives CASYTSGGTDTQYF.

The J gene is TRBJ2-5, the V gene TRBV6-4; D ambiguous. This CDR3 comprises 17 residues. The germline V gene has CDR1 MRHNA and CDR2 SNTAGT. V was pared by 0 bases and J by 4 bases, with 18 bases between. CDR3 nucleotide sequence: TGTGCCAGCAGTGACTCGTATGAGGCCCCCTGTTTAGAGACCCAGTACTTC. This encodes CASSDSYEAPCLETQYF.

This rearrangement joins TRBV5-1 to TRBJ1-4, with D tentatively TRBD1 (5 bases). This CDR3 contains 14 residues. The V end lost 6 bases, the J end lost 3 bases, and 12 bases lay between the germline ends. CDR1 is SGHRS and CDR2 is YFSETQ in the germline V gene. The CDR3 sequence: CASMSGLSNEKLFF. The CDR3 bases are TGCGCCAGCATGTCGGGACTGTCTAATGAAAAACTGTTTTTT.

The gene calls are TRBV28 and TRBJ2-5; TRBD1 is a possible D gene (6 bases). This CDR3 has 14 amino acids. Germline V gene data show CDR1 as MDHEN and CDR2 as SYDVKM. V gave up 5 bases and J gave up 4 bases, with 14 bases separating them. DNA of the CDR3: TGTGCCAGCAGTCCCACAGGGCGACTAGAGACCCAGTACTTC. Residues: CASSPTGRLETQYF.

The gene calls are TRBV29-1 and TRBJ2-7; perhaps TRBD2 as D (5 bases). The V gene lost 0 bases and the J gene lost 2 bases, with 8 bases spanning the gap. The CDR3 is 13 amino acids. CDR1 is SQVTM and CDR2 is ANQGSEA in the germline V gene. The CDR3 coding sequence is TGCAGCGTTGAAGAGAGGAGGACCTACGAGCAGTACTTC. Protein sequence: CSVEERRTYEQYF.

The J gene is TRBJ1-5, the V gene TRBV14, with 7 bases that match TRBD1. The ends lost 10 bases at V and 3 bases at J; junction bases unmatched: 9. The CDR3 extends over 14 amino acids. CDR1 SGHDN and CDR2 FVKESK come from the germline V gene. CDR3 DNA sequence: TGTGCCAATAACAGGGACAGACACAATCAGCCCCAGCATTTT. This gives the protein CANNRDRHNQPQHF.

The CDR3 region has the DNA TGTGCCTGGAGTGGGGACTTGGATGAAAAACTGTTTTTT. Translation gives CAWSGDLDEKLFF. V gene TRBV30 combines with J gene TRBJ1-4, with D maybe TRBD1 (5 bases). V lost 1 base to trimming and J lost 6 bases, with 9 bases between them. This CDR3 spans 13 amino acids. Germline assignment: CDR1 GTSNPN and CDR2 SVGIG (reference sequence).

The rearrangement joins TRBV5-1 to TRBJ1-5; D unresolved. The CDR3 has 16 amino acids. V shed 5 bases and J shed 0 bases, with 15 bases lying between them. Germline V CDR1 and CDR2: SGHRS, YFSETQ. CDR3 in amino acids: CASSTTPDYSNQPQHF. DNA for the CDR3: TGCGCCAGCAGTACCACTCCCGATTATAGCAATCAGCCCCAGCATTTT.

The CDR3 sequence: CASRIGRGNYGYTF. CDR3 bases: TGTGCCAGCAGAATTGGGAGGGGGAACTATGGCTACACCTTC. The chain uses TRBV6-5 and TRBJ1-2; D possibly corresponds to TRBD1 (6 bases). V was cut by 6 bases and J by 2 bases, with 13 bases left in between. The CDR3 has 14 amino acids. Germline V gene data show CDR1 as MNHEY and CDR2 as SVGAGI.

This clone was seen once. Here the CDR3 reads CASSPITSGRDEQYF. The CDR3 DNA is TGTGCCAGCAGCCCAATAACTAGCGGGAGAGACGAGCAGTACTTC. The genes are TRBV9 and TRBJ2-7; 11 bases align to TRBD2. The CDR3 spans 15 residues. After removal of 4 bases from V and 5 bases from J, the junction contained 8 bases not matched to a gene. Germline-derived CDR1 and CDR2 are SGDLS and YYNGEE.